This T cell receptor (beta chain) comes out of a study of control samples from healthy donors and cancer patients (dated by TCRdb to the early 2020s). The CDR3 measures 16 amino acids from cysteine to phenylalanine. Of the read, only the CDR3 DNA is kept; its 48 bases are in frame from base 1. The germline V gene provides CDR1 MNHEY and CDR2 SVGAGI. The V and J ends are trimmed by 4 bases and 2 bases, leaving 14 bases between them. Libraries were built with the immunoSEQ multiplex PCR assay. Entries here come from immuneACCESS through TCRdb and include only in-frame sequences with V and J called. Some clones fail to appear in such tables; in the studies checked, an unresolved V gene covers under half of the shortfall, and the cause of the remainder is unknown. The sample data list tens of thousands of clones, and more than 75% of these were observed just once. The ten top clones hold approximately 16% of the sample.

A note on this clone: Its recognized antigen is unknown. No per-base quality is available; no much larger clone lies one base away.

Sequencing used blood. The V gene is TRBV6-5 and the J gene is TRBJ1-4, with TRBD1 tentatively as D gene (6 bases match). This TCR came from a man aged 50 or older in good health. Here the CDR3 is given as CASSLRQVRTNEKLFF. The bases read TGTGCCAGCAGTTTAAGACAGGTTCGGACTAATGAAAAACTGTTTTTT.